This T cell receptor (beta chain) appears in the sequencing data of a study of blood T cell repertoires in COVID-19. The overall study: Sites in the United States, Italy and Spain provided acute and convalescent COVID-19 samples. The analysed material was cDNA or gDNA that came from T cells, B-cell-depleted T cells, or PBMCs.

In the original processing: Estimates of nucleated cell counts were drawn from the amplification of reference gene primers. Assay used: immunoSEQ multiplex PCR; TCRdb lists only in-frame clones, some missing. V and J calls plus clone size are reproduced from that table; the DNA served to infer D and trimming. This sample has about 110,000 clones; approximately 82% occur once, and the top ten carry about 3.8%. CDR1 and CDR2 (germline): MNHEY, SVGAGI. This CDR3 contains 13 residues. V lost 4 bases to trimming and J lost 4 bases, with 10 bases between them. Input material: peripheral blood. This chain uses TRBV6-5 with TRBJ1-1; no firm D call. The sequence came from a woman over 75 with acute or convalescent COVID-19. CDR3 coding DNA: TGTGCCAGCAGTTCCGTGGCGGGCACTGAAGCTTTCTTT. It yields the protein CASSSVAGTEAFF.